The next 24 T cell receptor beta chains were all read from a single sample in a study. TCRdb re-derived calls from the 5' RACE reads in MiXCR, one entry per CDR3 protein. This sample has 45,000 to 60,000 distinct CDR3 sequences, with almost 25% found just once. The sample consisted of tumor-infiltrating naive CD4+ T cells sorted from the breast tumor. Subset noted: naive CD4+ T cells, CD4+CD45RA+CD25-. The receptors were gathered from a female donor with breast cancer.

The V gene is TRBV12-3 or TRBV12-4, the J gene TRBJ2-7, with D uncertain. The CDR3 sequence is 14 residues long. Between the trimmed V and J ends, which lost 3 bases and 4 bases, there was a span of 13 bases. The CDR3 DNA follows: TGTGCCAGCAGTTTGGGGAAACTTCTTTACGAGCAGTACTTC. It specifies CASSLGKLLYEQYF.

The table lists this clonotype with many counts. The chain links TRBV29-1 to TRBJ1-1; D is perhaps TRBD1 (6 bases). Looked up from germline, CDR1 is SQVTM and CDR2 is ANQGSEA. The CDR3 has 13 residues. V dropped 7 bases and J dropped 3 bases, with 15 bases sitting between them. The chain's CDR3 is CSGGRGPDTEAFF. As DNA, the CDR3 is TGCAGCGGCGGCCGGGGGCCGGACACTGAAGCTTTCTTT.

The chain joins TRBV12-3 or TRBV12-4 to TRBJ2-7, with 9 bases lining up with TRBD1. J gave up 6 bases and V 6 bases, and 9 bases lay outside the gene matches. The CDR3 has 14 amino acids. The CDR3 is CASSPGQGKFEQYF. The CDR3 DNA is TGTGCCAGCAGCCCGGGACAGGGAAAGTTCGAGCAGTACTTC.

This clonotype was picked up a small number of times. V and J are TRBV5-1 and TRBJ2-2, with TRBD2 as a possible D gene (6 bases). The CDR3 runs 15 residues. V lost 5 bases and J lost 7, with 18 bases in between. Germline V gene sequence: CDR1 SGHRS, CDR2 YFSETQ. As DNA, the CDR3 is TGCGCCAGCAGGTCAACGACTAGAACGGACGGGGAGCTGTTTTTT. This encodes CASRSTTRTDGELFF.

The rearrangement uses TRBV5-1 and TRBJ1-2; D possibly corresponds to TRBD1 (6 bases). V was cut by 4 bases and J by 8 bases, with 15 bases left in between. Germline V lookup: CDR1 SGHRS, CDR2 YFSETQ. The CDR3 spans 13 residues. The CDR3 nucleotides read TGCGCCAGCAGCCTAGACAGGCCAGAGGGCTACACCTTC. This codes for CASSLDRPEGYTF.

This clonotype has at least ten counts. The chain uses TRBV6-5 and TRBJ2-7; D possibly corresponds to TRBD2 (7 bases). Germline CDR1 MNHEY, CDR2 SVGAGI. The V and J ends lost 6 bases and 3 bases respectively, with 21 bases between them. This CDR3 is built from 16 residues. CDR3 sequence (DNA): TGTGCCAGCAGAGGGCGACTAGCAGGGGCTATCTACGAGCAGTACTTC. The encoded protein is CASRGRLAGAIYEQYF.

This clonotype was observed many times. The chain carries TRBV27 and TRBJ1-1; maybe TRBD1 (5 bases). The CDR3 has 15 residues. Germline V CDR1 and CDR2: MNHEY, SMNVEV (reference sequence). Deletions cut 2 bases from V and 3 bases from J, with 13 bases between. DNA of the CDR3: TGTGCCAGCAGTTTAACCCGACCGGGGGACACTGAAGCTTTCTTT. It translates to CASSLTRPGDTEAFF.

This chain links TRBV5-1 with TRBJ1-1, with D possibly matching TRBD1 (5 bases). Germline-derived CDR1 and CDR2 are SGHRS and YFSETQ. CDR3 length equals 15 residues. Between the trimmed V and J ends, which lost 0 bases and 1 base, there was a span of 10 bases. The CDR3 DNA reads TGCGCCAGCAGCTTGGCCGGGGCGGCGAACACTGAAGCTTTCTTT. The encoded protein is CASSLAGAANTEAFF. The entire variable domain, with the rest obtained from reference TRBV5-1 and TRBJ1-1, is as follows: KAGVTQTPRYLIKTRGQQVTLSCSPISGHRSVSWYQQTPGQGLQFLFEYFSETQRNKGNFPGRFSGRQFSNSRSEMNVSTLELGDSALYLCASSLAGAANTEAFFGQGTRLTVV.

The chain recombines TRBV7-8 with TRBJ1-2; the D gene is possibly TRBD1 (5 bases). Germline V CDR1 and CDR2: SGHVS, FQNEAQ. The V gene lost 1 base and the J gene lost 0 bases, with 12 bases spanning the gap. The CDR3 totals 16 residues. This CDR3 is CASSLEVTASNYGYTF. The CDR3 DNA is TGTGCCAGCAGCTTAGAAGTGACAGCATCTAACTATGGCTACACCTTC.

This clonotype has a handful of counts. As DNA, the CDR3 is TGTGCCAGCAGCCTTCGACAGGGTCAAGAGACCCAGTACTTC. It encodes CASSLRQGQETQYF. The rearrangement uses TRBV11-3 and TRBJ2-5, with TRBD1 matching over 7 bases. With 5 bases clipped from V and 2 bases from J, the junction kept 5 bases outside the gene matches. Germline assignment: CDR1 SGHNT and CDR2 YENEEA. The CDR3 has 14 amino acids.

The gene calls are TRBV11-2 and TRBJ2-1, with 8 nucleotides matching TRBD1. The CDR3 length is 15 residues. V lost 3 bases to trimming and J lost 15 bases; unmatched junction nucleotides: 16. The germline gives CDR1 SGHAT, CDR2 FQNNGV. For the CDR3, the DNA is TGTGCCAGCAGCTTTTCAGGGGGCGATAGCACTAGTTGGTTCTTC. This translates into CASSFSGGDSTSWFF.

This clonotype was detected only a few times. CDR3 protein: CASSYGQDYGYTF. The CDR3 DNA reads as TGCGCCAGCAGTTACGGACAGGACTATGGCTACACCTTC. V and J are TRBV5-1 and TRBJ1-2, with 7 bases that match TRBD1. With 5 bases clipped from V and 3 bases from J, the junction kept 4 bases outside the gene matches. Germline V lookup: CDR1 SGHRS, CDR2 YFSETQ. The CDR3 covers 13 residues.

To note about this clonotype: The CDR3 does not close with the conserved phenylalanine or tryptophan, likely indicating a read error. The chain uses TRBV5-1 and TRBJ2-3; TRBD2 matches at 14 bases. After removal of 4 bases from V and 2 bases from J, the junction contained 6 bases not matched to a gene. Germline CDR1 is SGHRS and CDR2 is YFSETQ. The CDR3 consists of 17 residues. DNA of the CDR3: TGCGCCAGCAGCCGACTAGCGGGAGGGGGAAACACAGATACGCAGTATGTT. This gives the protein CASSRLAGGGNTDTQYV.

This clonotype showed up just a few times. The J gene is TRBJ2-5, the V gene TRBV6-6; 7 bases fit TRBD2. V was pared by 0 bases and J by 8 bases, with 12 bases of the junction left unmatched. CDR1 is MNHNY, CDR2 SVGAGI, per germline (reference sequence). CDR3 length equals 16 residues. CDR3 protein: CASSYSGRGDEPTQYF. The CDR3 DNA sequence: TGTGCCAGCAGTTACTCAGGGAGGGGCGATGAGCCAACCCAGTACTTC.

Remarks on this clonotype: One end of the junction does not line up with germline, which may come from a read error. The chain carries TRBV18 and TRBJ2-4; D unclear. This CDR3 has 11 residues. Germline CDR1 is KGHSH and CDR2 is LQKENI. CDR3 region: CASSGKNIQSF. The CDR3 DNA is TGTGCCAGCTCAGGCAAAAACATTCAGTCCTTC. Combining the CDR3 with reference TRBV18 and TRBJ2-4 gives the whole variable domain NAGVMQNPRHLVRRRGQEARLRCSPMKGHSHVYWYRQLPEEGLKFMVYLQKENIIDESGMPKERFSAEFPKEGPSILRIQQVVRGDSAAYFCASSGKNIQSFGAGTRLSVL.

This clonotype was seen at least ten times. J is TRBJ1-4 and V is TRBV12-3 or TRBV12-4; TRBD1 agrees at 8 bases. This CDR3 region has 15 residues. V shed 5 bases and J 7 bases; nucleotides not matched to a gene: 9. The CDR3 spells CASSIGQGDGEKLFF. The CDR3 DNA is TGTGCCAGCAGTATAGGACAGGGCGATGGTGAAAAACTGTTTTTT.

This chain uses TRBV20-1 with TRBJ2-3, with 8 positions matching TRBD2. Trimming cost V 3 bases and J 4 bases; bases outside gene matches: 6. The CDR3 consists of 14 residues. The germline V gene has CDR1 DFQATT and CDR2 SNEGSKA (reference sequence). The chain's CDR3 is CSARGNSGADTQYF. The CDR3 DNA sequence: TGCAGTGCTAGGGGCAATAGCGGGGCAGATACGCAGTATTTT.

As to this clonotype: Given the absence of the conserved phenylalanine or tryptophan at the CDR3 end, a read error is likely. No DNA is shown, since the ends of the CDR3 on it are uncertain; the CDR3 is the one TCRdb lists. V gene TRBV24-1 combines with J gene TRBJ2-2; the D call in the table, TRBD1, was not verified against the DNA. The CDR3 is 14 amino acids long, termini counted. Germline lookup yields CDR1 KGHDR and CDR2 SFDVKD. CDR3 residues: CATQGYRGTGELSL.

This sequence joins TRBV5-1 and TRBJ1-2, with a weak D call TRBD1 (6 bases). Germline CDR1 and CDR2: SGHRS and YFSETQ. Trimming cost V 2 bases and J 8 bases, with 10 bases left between them. This CDR3 contains 12 residues. The CDR3 region has the DNA TGCGCCAGCAGCTTACAGGGTTCCGGCTACACCTTC. This encodes CASSLQGSGYTF.

This clonotype was recorded at least ten times. The rearrangement links TRBV6-5 to TRBJ1-5, with D possibly matching TRBD1 (5 bases). The CDR3 consists of 15 residues. Germline lookup yields CDR1 MNHEY and CDR2 SVGAGI. Trimming took off 4 bases at V and 7 bases at J, with 17 bases between the two ends. The CDR3 DNA is TGTGCCAGCAGTTCCGGGACGGCTGGGTGGCAGCCCCAGCATTTT. Residues: CASSSGTAGWQPQHF.

This clonotype occurred many times. The genes are TRBV5-1 and TRBJ2-7; D gene ambiguous. The germline V and J ends were trimmed by 0 bases and 0 bases, with 7 bases remaining between them. The CDR3 covers 14 residues. CDR1 is SGHRS and CDR2 is YFSETQ in the germline V gene. The CDR3 DNA reads as TGCGCCAGCAGCTTGGAAGGAAACTCCTACGAGCAGTACTTC. Amino acid sequence: CASSLEGNSYEQYF. Variable domain in full (rest from reference TRBV5-1 and TRBJ2-7): KAGVTQTPRYLIKTRGQQVTLSCSPISGHRSVSWYQQTPGQGLQFLFEYFSETQRNKGNFPGRFSGRQFSNSRSEMNVSTLELGDSALYLCASSLEGNSYEQYFGPGTRLTVT.

A few counts support this clonotype. This chain links TRBV5-5 with TRBJ1-1; D uncertain. The CDR3 spans 13 residues. Germline CDR1 and CDR2: SGHKS and YYEKEE (reference sequence). V was pared by 0 bases and J by 11 bases, with 14 bases between. This CDR3 is CASSLAVRPPAFF. Here the CDR3 DNA reads TGTGCCAGCAGCTTGGCTGTGAGGCCTCCGGCTTTCTTT.

Note on this clonotype: The germline gene is not matched at one end of the junction; a read error may be the cause. The chain links TRBV5-4 to TRBJ1-2; D ambiguous. The CDR3 extends over 15 amino acids. CDR1 and CDR2 from the germline V gene are SGHNT and YYREEE (reference sequence). The CDR3: CDSSLGSRSGDGYTF. The CDR3 nucleotides read TGTGACAGCAGCTTGGGTTCCCGTTCCGGAGATGGCTACACCTTC.

This clonotype was detected ten times or more. This CDR3 reads CSANRDRGDQPQHF. In DNA form, the CDR3 reads TGCAGTGCTAACCGGGACAGGGGGGATCAGCCCCAGCATTTT. The rearrangement joins TRBV20-1 to TRBJ1-5; 11 bases are a match to TRBD1. V dropped 4 bases and J dropped 5; count of bases not matched to a gene: 4. Germline V lookup: CDR1 DFQATT, CDR2 SNEGSKA (reference sequence). The CDR3 loop spans 14 amino acids.